This entry lists 17 T cell receptor beta chains sequenced from one sample in a study of early T cells in non-severe SARS-CoV-2 infection. Via MiXCR, TCRdb re-called the 5' RACE reads, giving one row per CDR3 protein. There are 55,000 to 70,000 distinct CDR3 sequences in the sample; over 9.5% occur only once, and around 4.5% lies in the top ten. The sample was whole blood. These receptors were taken from an adult who was a healthcare worker with PCR-confirmed SARS-CoV-2 infection or an uninfected control (not recorded which).

The V and J genes are TRBV5-8 and TRBJ2-2, with D possibly TRBD2 on 5 matching bases. V lost 4 bases to trimming and J lost 5 bases, with 9 bases between them. This CDR3 has 13 amino acids. Germline V gives CDR1 SGHTS, CDR2 YDEGEE. CDR3 sequence (DNA): TGTGCCAGCAGCGCCGGACTGACCGGGGAGCTGTTTTTT. Its protein is CASSAGLTGELFF.

The sample holds many counts of this clonotype. The gene calls are TRBV7-3 and TRBJ1-2; TRBD1 agrees at 7 bases. The CDR3 is 13 amino acids. The V gene's germline CDR1 is SGHTA and CDR2 FQGTGA. J gave up 5 bases and V 4 bases, and 4 bases lay outside the gene matches. As DNA, the CDR3 is TGTGCCAGCAGCTCCGGGACAGCATATGGCTACACCTTC. Protein product: CASSSGTAYGYTF.

This clonotype was counted between two and nine times. The chain links TRBV5-5 to TRBJ1-1, with D maybe TRBD1 (5 bases). V lost 4 bases to trimming and J lost 4 bases, with 14 bases between them. Germline V lookup: CDR1 SGHKS, CDR2 YYEKEE (reference sequence). The CDR3 sequence is 14 residues long. The CDR3 loop is CASSDSTLGTEAFF. The CDR3 coding sequence is TGTGCCAGCAGCGACAGTACCCTTGGCACTGAAGCTTTCTTT.

The gene calls are TRBV10-3 and TRBJ2-3, with 7 bases fitting TRBD1. The germline V gene encodes CDR1 ENHRY and CDR2 SYGVKD. J gave up 2 bases and V 4 bases, and 6 bases lay outside the gene matches. The CDR3 consists of 15 residues. CDR3 protein: CAISGQGTLTDTQYF. The CDR3 DNA is TGTGCCATCAGTGGACAGGGAACCCTCACAGATACGCAGTATTTT.

This clonotype was seen more than once but under ten times. J is TRBJ2-6 and V is TRBV5-1; D call uncertain. This CDR3 is 16 amino acids long. Trimming cost V 4 bases and J 0 bases, with 11 bases left between them. Looked up from germline, CDR1 is SGHRS and CDR2 is YFSETQ. In nucleotides, the CDR3 is TGCGCCAGCAGCACCTACGACCCCTCTGGGGCCAACGTCCTGACTTTC. Protein: CASSTYDPSGANVLTF.

This clonotype has only a few counts. V is TRBV6-5 and J is TRBJ2-3; D unresolved. CDR3 length equals 15 residues. The V end was cut by 4 bases, the J end by 5 bases, with 16 bases between. Germline lookup yields CDR1 MNHEY and CDR2 SVGAGI. The CDR3 coding sequence is TGTGCCAGCAGTTTCGGAACACCAACACAAGATACGCAGTATTTT. It is translated as CASSFGTPTQDTQYF.

V and J are TRBV24-1 and TRBJ1-5, with D unresolved. Per germline, CDR1 KGHDR and CDR2 SFDVKD. This CDR3 has 13 amino acids. The V end lost 5 bases, the J end lost 0 bases, and 4 bases lay between the germline ends. The DNA for the CDR3 is TGTGCCACCAGTGCCTATAGCAATCAGCCCCAGCATTTT. This encodes CATSAYSNQPQHF.

The rearrangement links TRBV10-3 to TRBJ1-3; 8 bases align to TRBD1. Germline CDR1 is ENHRY and CDR2 is SYGVKD. The length of the CDR3 is 16 residues. The V gene end was trimmed by 0 bases and the J gene end by 1 base; junction bases not matched to a gene: 2. CDR3 in DNA: TGTGCCATCAGTGAGTCGGACAGGGCTTCTGGAAACACCATATATTTT. Translating gives CAISESDRASGNTIYF.

J is TRBJ1-4 and V is TRBV7-9; no clear D. V gave up 5 bases and J gave up 8 bases, with 9 bases separating them. Germline assignment: CDR1 SEHNR and CDR2 FQNEAQ (reference sequence). CDR3 length: 12 residues. CDR3 DNA: TGTGCCAGCAGCCCCGAGCGGGAAAAACTGTTTTTT. It specifies CASSPEREKLFF. Combining the CDR3 with reference TRBV7-9 and TRBJ1-4 gives the whole variable domain DTGVSQNPRHKITKRGQNVTFRCDPISEHNRLYWYRQTLGQGPEFLTYFQNEAQLEKSRLLSDRFSAERPKGSFSTLEIQRTEQGDSAMYLCASSPEREKLFFGSGTQLSVL.

V gene TRBV7-9 combines with J gene TRBJ2-1, with D uncertain. CDR1 is SEHNR and CDR2 is FQNEAQ in the germline V gene (reference sequence). V was clipped by 1 base and J by 10 bases, with 2 bases between them. The CDR3 length is 10 residues. The CDR3 DNA reads as TGTGCCAGCAGCTTAGGGGAGCAGTTCTTC. It codes for CASSLGEQFF.

The chain links TRBV5-1 to TRBJ1-1; the D is unclear. The CDR3 has 15 residues. Germline lookup yields CDR1 SGHRS and CDR2 YFSETQ. V was clipped by 0 bases and J by 4 bases, with 13 bases between them. The CDR3: CASSLEVGVGTEAFF. Written as DNA, the CDR3 is TGCGCCAGCAGCTTGGAGGTGGGAGTGGGCACTGAAGCTTTCTTT.

This clonotype appeared a few times. The chain combines TRBV20-1 with TRBJ2-1; TRBD2 is a possible D gene (5 bases). V shed 4 bases and J shed 5 bases, with 18 bases lying between them. Germline assignment: CDR1 DFQATT and CDR2 SNEGSKA (reference sequence). This CDR3 is built from 15 residues. As DNA, the CDR3 is TGCAGTGCTATTAGCCCGCGGACTTTAGACAATGAGCAGTTCTTC. Residues: CSAISPRTLDNEQFF.

The chain has TRBV15 and TRBJ2-7, with 10 positions matching TRBD1. The CDR3 loop spans 16 amino acids. V lost 0 bases, J lost 7 bases, and 9 bases stayed unmatched. Germline CDR1 reads LNHNV; CDR2 reads YYDKDF (reference sequence). The CDR3 nucleotides are TGTGCCACCAGCAGAGATCGTCCCGGGACAGGGGAAGAGCAGTACTTC. It yields the protein CATSRDRPGTGEEQYF.

The rearrangement joins TRBV7-2 to TRBJ2-7; D not resolved. V was shortened by 4 bases and J by 2 bases, with 12 bases between the two germline ends. CDR3 size: 14 residues. Looked up from germline, CDR1 is SGHTA and CDR2 is FQGNSA. CDR3 residues: CASSSPDGAYEQYF. CDR3 bases: TGTGCCAGCAGCTCCCCCGACGGAGCCTACGAGCAGTACTTC. The variable domain in full, completed from reference TRBV7-2 and TRBJ2-7, reads GAGVSQSPSNKVTEKGKDVELRCDPISGHTALYWYRQSLGQGLEFLIYFQGNSAPDKSGLPSDRFSAERTGGSVSTLTIQRTQQEDSAVYLCASSSPDGAYEQYFGPGTRLTVT.

This clonotype occurred a few times. The V call is TRBV3-1, the J call TRBJ2-3, with 9 bases aligning to TRBD1. Germline V CDR1 and CDR2: LGHDT, YNNKEL (reference sequence). The CDR3 contains 16 residues. J was trimmed by 3 bases and V by 1 base; bases with no gene match: 5. The CDR3 reads CASSQGQGGRTDTQYF. CDR3 DNA: TGTGCCAGCAGCCAAGGACAGGGGGGGAGGACAGATACGCAGTATTTT.

This clonotype was seen a few times. This chain uses TRBV6-1 with TRBJ2-1; 8 bases are shared with TRBD1. CDR1 MNHNS and CDR2 SASEGT come from the germline V gene. J lost 4 bases, V lost 3 bases, and 5 bases had no gene match. The CDR3 totals 15 residues. The CDR3 DNA reads TGTGCCAGCAGTGAGGGGACAGGTGAATACAATGAGCAGTTCTTC. Protein product: CASSEGTGEYNEQFF.

Many counts were recorded for this clonotype. This rearrangement joins TRBV5-1 to TRBJ2-5; D possibly uses TRBD1 or TRBD2 (5 bases each). The V end lost 5 bases, the J end lost 0 bases, and 14 bases lay between the germline ends. CDR1 and CDR2 (germline): SGHRS, YFSETQ. This CDR3 is built from 15 residues. The CDR3 coding sequence is TGCGCCAGCAGTTATATTGGGACCGACCAAGAGACCCAGTACTTC. Protein product: CASSYIGTDQETQYF.